Listed here are 25 T cell receptor beta chains from one sample, sequenced in a study of shared clonotypes between healthy human individuals. This table comes from immunoSEQ multiplex PCR, and its TCRdb copy is limited to in-frame clones, with some not included. The sample records 550,000 to 650,000 clones, roughly 96% being singletons. Naive CD8 cells comprised CD45RO-negative, CCR7-positively selected cells, excluding terminally differentiated effector memory CD45RA+ cells. Sequenced material: naive CD8+ T cells sorted from blood. Receptors were obtained from a woman aged 30 to 39 in good health.

The CDR3 DNA follows: TGTGCCAGCAGTGCCCAGGAGGGGGCGAGTCAGCCCCAGCATTTT. Encoded protein: CASSAQEGASQPQHF. The rearrangement joins TRBV6-1 to TRBJ1-5; 7 bases fit TRBD1. In germline, CDR1 is MNHNS, CDR2 SASEGT. The CDR3 has 15 amino acids. V shed 4 bases, J shed 6 bases, and the junction held 9 bases outside the gene matches.

The chain couples TRBV30 to TRBJ1-3; D is undetermined. Germline loops: CDR1 GTSNPN, CDR2 SVGIG (reference sequence). The length of the CDR3 is 12 residues. Trimming cost V 3 bases and J 0 bases, with 3 bases left between them. The CDR3 region has the DNA TGTGCCTGGAGATTCTCTGGAAACACCATATATTTT. Protein sequence: CAWRFSGNTIYF.

CDR3: CASSDIEQPQHF. The CDR3 DNA is TGTGCCAGCAGTGACATTGAGCAGCCCCAGCATTTT. The chain has TRBV6-6 and TRBJ1-5; D is unclear. The germline V gene encodes CDR1 MNHNY and CDR2 SVGAGI (reference sequence). CDR3 length: 12 residues. Trimming shortened V by 5 bases and J by 7 bases, and 9 bases separated the two germline ends.

The CDR3 DNA follows: TGTGCCAGCAGTAGTCAGGGGGTCAGGGGAGAGACCCAGTACTTC. The encoded protein is CASSSQGVRGETQYF. The chain employs TRBV6-5 and TRBJ2-5, with 7 nucleotides matching TRBD1. This CDR3 is built from 15 residues. V gave up 5 bases and J gave up 4 bases; unmatched junction bases: 10. Per germline, CDR1 MNHEY and CDR2 SVGAGI.

The chain links TRBV5-1 to TRBJ2-3; D is unresolved. With 0 bases removed from V and 2 bases from J, the gap between germline ends came to 10 bases. Germline lookup yields CDR1 SGHRS and CDR2 YFSETQ. The length of the CDR3 is 15 residues. The CDR3 reads CASSLGAFITDTQYF. The CDR3 DNA reads TGCGCCAGCAGCTTGGGGGCATTTATCACAGATACGCAGTATTTT.

J is TRBJ1-2 and V is TRBV9; 8 bases match TRBD1. Trimming cost V 3 bases and J 8 bases; bases outside gene matches: 9. The CDR3 has 14 amino acids. Germline CDR1 and CDR2: SGDLS and YYNGEE. The CDR3 DNA is TGTGCCAGCAGCGCCTTAGGACAGGGCCAGGGCTACACCTTC. Its protein product is CASSALGQGQGYTF.

V usage is TRBV5-6 and J usage is TRBJ1-5; possibly TRBD1 for D (5 bases). The CDR3 is 15 amino acids. V gave up 7 bases and J gave up 3 bases, with 17 bases separating them. CDR1 is SGHDT and CDR2 is YYEEEE in the germline V gene. The CDR3 DNA sequence: TGTGCCAGCGGGCAACAGGACCCTGTCAATCAGCCCCAGCATTTT. This sequence encodes CASGQQDPVNQPQHF.

The CDR3 region has the DNA TGTGCCAGCTCACCACAAACAGGGCCCCCGGGGCAGTACTTC. It specifies CASSPQTGPPGQYF. The genes are TRBV18 and TRBJ2-7; possible D gene TRBD1, 6 bases. This CDR3 is built from 14 residues. Germline CDR1 KGHSH, CDR2 LQKENI. Between the trimmed V and J ends, which lost 1 base and 9 bases, there was a span of 16 bases.

V is TRBV19 and J is TRBJ2-7, with 10 bases matching TRBD1. This CDR3 spans 15 amino acids. Germline CDR1 is LNHDA and CDR2 is SQIVND (reference sequence). V lost 3 bases, J lost 6 bases, and 8 bases stayed unmatched. CDR3 region: CASSIGTGVPSEQYF. CDR3 nucleotides: TGTGCCAGTAGTATTGGGACAGGGGTCCCCTCCGAGCAGTACTTC. The variable domain in full, completed from reference TRBV19 and TRBJ2-7, reads DGGITQSPKYLFRKEGQNVTLSCEQNLNHDAMYWYRQDPGQGLRLIYYSQIVNDFQKGDIAEGYSVSREKKESFPLTVTSAQKNPTAFYLCASSIGTGVPSEQYFGPGTRLTVT.

The gene calls are TRBV6-5 and TRBJ2-7; 8 nucleotides line up with TRBD1. J lost 6 bases, V lost 7 bases, and 14 bases had no gene match. The germline V gene has CDR1 MNHEY and CDR2 SVGAGI. The CDR3 contains 15 residues. The CDR3 DNA reads as TGTGCCAGCACCGACAGGGGATTGAGTTTATCCGAGCAGTACTTC. As protein: CASTDRGLSLSEQYF.

In nucleotides, the CDR3 is TGCAGTGCCGGCTACGAGCAGTACTTC. It is translated as CSAGYEQYF. The chain joins TRBV20-1 to TRBJ2-7; D not certain. Germline assignment: CDR1 DFQATT and CDR2 SNEGSKA (reference sequence). The CDR3 covers 9 residues. V was trimmed by 6 bases and J by 3 bases, leaving 3 bases between them.

The sample holds one count of this clone. This chain uses TRBV28 with TRBJ1-4; 8 nucleotides match TRBD1. Germline V gene sequence: CDR1 MDHEN, CDR2 SYDVKM. J lost 8 bases, V lost 6 bases, and 8 bases had no gene match. There are 14 residues in the CDR3. CDR3 nucleotide sequence: TGTGCCAGCAGCATCGGACAGGGACGGGAAAAACTGTTTTTT. Translation: CASSIGQGREKLFF.

The CDR3 nucleotides read TGTGCCAGCAGCTGGACTAGCGGGAAAGCCGGGGAGCTGTTTTTT. Protein: CASSWTSGKAGELFF. The chain combines TRBV5-8 with TRBJ2-2; 12 bases are shared with TRBD2. The CDR3 consists of 15 residues. The V gene's germline CDR1 is SGHTS and CDR2 YDEGEE. V was pared by 3 bases and J by 6 bases, with 3 bases of the junction left unmatched.

The V call is TRBV4-2, the J call TRBJ2-7; 10 positions agree with TRBD2. CDR3 length: 16 residues. Germline CDR1 LGHNA, CDR2 YNFKEQ. With 0 bases clipped from V and 5 bases from J, the junction kept 7 bases outside the gene matches. The CDR3 DNA follows: TGTGCCAGCAGCCAAGATTGGCTAGCGGGAGAAGACGAGCAGTACTTC. Encoded protein: CASSQDWLAGEDEQYF.

This clone was seen a single time. The chain carries TRBV19 and TRBJ2-2; D not certain. V was shortened by 3 bases and J by 6 bases, with 8 bases between the two germline ends. Germline CDR1 LNHDA, CDR2 SQIVND (reference sequence). CDR3 size: 13 residues. CDR3 DNA: TGTGCCAGTAGTATTTCTGGCCCCGGGGAGCTGTTTTTT. Protein: CASSISGPGELFF.

About this clone itself: Other DNA sequences of this sample code for an identical CDR3. The gene calls are TRBV27 and TRBJ1-3; 7 bases line up with TRBD1. The CDR3 runs to 14 residues. The V gene end was trimmed by 6 bases and the J gene end by 3 bases; junction bases not matched to a gene: 5. CDR1 is MNHEY, CDR2 SMNVEV, per germline (reference sequence). Here the CDR3 reads CASSPGGVGNTIYF. The CDR3 nucleotides read TGTGCCAGCAGCCCAGGGGGGGTTGGAAACACCATATATTTT.

The chain is built from TRBV4-1 and TRBJ2-1; 7 bases match TRBD2. This CDR3 is 17 amino acids long. The trim removed 4 bases at V and 0 bases at J, leaving 9 bases unmatched. The germline V gene has CDR1 MGHRA and CDR2 YSYEKL. The CDR3 sequence is CASSLSGTSSSYNEQFF. In nucleotides, the CDR3 is TGCGCCAGCAGCCTAAGCGGGACTTCAAGCTCCTACAATGAGCAGTTCTTC.

The chain employs TRBV27 and TRBJ2-3; a possible D gene is TRBD1 (6 bases). CDR3 length: 18 residues. Germline CDR1 MNHEY, CDR2 SMNVEV (reference sequence). Trimming removed 5 bases from V and 0 bases from J, with 21 bases in between. CDR3 loop: CASSPDPTGFPSTDTQYF. CDR3 nucleotide sequence: TGTGCCAGCAGTCCCGACCCTACAGGGTTTCCTAGCACAGATACGCAGTATTTT.

This rearrangement joins TRBV28 to TRBJ2-7; 7 bases map to TRBD2. The length of the CDR3 is 14 residues. Germline loops: CDR1 MDHEN, CDR2 SYDVKM. V lost 6 bases, J lost 2 bases, and 7 bases stayed unmatched. This CDR3 reads CASRLAVAAYEQYF. CDR3 DNA sequence: TGTGCCAGCAGGCTAGCGGTAGCCGCCTACGAGCAGTACTTC.

The gene calls are TRBV9 and TRBJ1-1, with no clear D. From germline, CDR1 is SGDLS and CDR2 YYNGEE. CDR3 length equals 15 residues. V was pared by 0 bases and J by 1 base, with 10 bases between. This CDR3 reads CASSVASGKNTEAFF. Here the CDR3 DNA reads TGTGCCAGCAGCGTAGCTTCGGGCAAGAACACTGAAGCTTTCTTT.

The chain links TRBV7-9 to TRBJ1-2; perhaps TRBD1 as D (5 bases). The CDR3 spans 16 residues. Germline assignment: CDR1 SEHNR and CDR2 FQNEAQ (reference sequence). V lost 1 base and J 5 bases, leaving 17 bases between the germline ends. CDR3 region: CASSLGQPLLPYGYTF. CDR3 DNA sequence: TGTGCCAGCAGCTTAGGACAGCCCCTCCTCCCATATGGCTACACCTTC.

Details on this clone: Different DNA sequences within this sample yield the same CDR3. V gene TRBV4-1 combines with J gene TRBJ2-7, with D hard to call. Germline V gene sequence: CDR1 MGHRA, CDR2 YSYEKL. There are 13 residues in the CDR3. Trimming stripped 1 base from V and 3 bases from J, with 7 bases between. CDR3 nucleotide sequence: TGCGCCAGCAGCCAAGTTGGAGACTACGAGCAGTACTTC. The encoded protein is CASSQVGDYEQYF.

The V and J genes are TRBV7-7 and TRBJ1-5; a possible D gene is TRBD1 (6 bases). Germline V gene sequence: CDR1 SSHAT, CDR2 FNYEAQ (reference sequence). The CDR3 is 15 amino acids. Trimming stripped 5 bases from V and 4 bases from J, with 15 bases between. CDR3 coding DNA: TGTGCCAGCAGCCTTCCCCGACAGGATAATCAGCCCCAGCATTTT. It is translated as CASSLPRQDNQPQHF.

The J gene is TRBJ2-1, the V gene TRBV19, with 11 positions matching TRBD2. The V segment lost 6 bases and the J segment 10 bases; nucleotides outside the gene matches: 14. The CDR3 has 16 amino acids. The germline V gene has CDR1 LNHDA and CDR2 SQIVND (reference sequence). The CDR3 reads CASRQIAGGLHHEQFF. CDR3 DNA: TGTGCCAGTAGGCAGATAGCGGGAGGGCTTCATCACGAGCAGTTCTTC.

The rearrangement uses TRBV29-1 and TRBJ2-1, with TRBD1 matching over 7 bases. CDR1 and CDR2 from the germline V gene are SQVTM and ANQGSEA. The CDR3 is made up of 15 amino acids. Trimming at V came to 1 base and at J to 5 bases, leaving 8 bases not matched to a gene. CDR3 in DNA: TGCAGCGTTGAAGGGGTAGCAGGGGGACACAATGAGCAGTTCTTC. Amino acid sequence: CSVEGVAGGHNEQFF.